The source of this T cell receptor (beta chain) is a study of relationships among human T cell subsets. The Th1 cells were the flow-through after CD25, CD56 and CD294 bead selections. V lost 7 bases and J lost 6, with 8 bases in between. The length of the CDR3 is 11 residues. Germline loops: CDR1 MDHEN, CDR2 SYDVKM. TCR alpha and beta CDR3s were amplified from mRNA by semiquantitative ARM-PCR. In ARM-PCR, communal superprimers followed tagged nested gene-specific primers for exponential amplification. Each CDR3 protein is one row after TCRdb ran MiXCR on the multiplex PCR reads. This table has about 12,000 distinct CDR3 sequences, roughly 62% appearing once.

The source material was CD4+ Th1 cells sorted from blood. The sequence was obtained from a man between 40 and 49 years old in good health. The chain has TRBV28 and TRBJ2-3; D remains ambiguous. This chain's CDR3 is CASNLADTQYF. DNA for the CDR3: TGTGCCAGCAACCTGGCGGATACGCAGTATTTT. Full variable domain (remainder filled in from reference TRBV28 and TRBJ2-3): DVKVTQSSRYLVKRTGEKVFLECVQDMDHENMFWYRQDPGLGLRLIYFSYDVKMKEKGDIPEGYSVSREKKERFSLILESASTNQTSMYLCASNLADTQYFGPGTRLTVL.